Following are 26 T cell receptor beta chains from one sample sequenced in a study of blood T cell repertoires in COVID-19 (TCRdb year 2020). The receptor library was made with the immunoSEQ multiplex PCR assay. TCRdb took this table from immuneACCESS and kept in-frame rearrangements with V and J called. Such tables lack part of the clones; where checked against another copy, unresolved V genes explain under half of the gap, and the rest is unexplained. For this sample there are approximately 300,000 clones; approximately 92% appear just once. The top ten clonotypes cover 18% of the sample. The source material was PBMCs or T cells enriched from blood (not recorded which). These receptors were obtained from a woman aged 25 to 45 who had recovered from COVID-19.

This rearrangement joins TRBV5-8 to TRBJ1-4; no definite D call. CDR3 size: 16 residues. The V gene's germline CDR1 is SGHTS and CDR2 YDEGEE. Trimming stripped 2 bases from V and 0 bases from J, with 11 bases between. The CDR3 DNA sequence: TGTGCCAGCAGCTTTTTGGGCCTAACAACTAATGAAAAACTGTTTTTT. Residues: CASSFLGLTTNEKLFF.

The rearrangement links TRBV2 to TRBJ2-3; no clear D. This CDR3 has 14 amino acids. V was clipped by 4 bases and J by 0 bases, with 8 bases between them. Germline loops: CDR1 SNHLY, CDR2 FYNNEI. This chain's CDR3 is CASSGATSTDTQYF. CDR3 coding DNA: TGTGCCAGCAGTGGAGCGACTAGCACAGATACGCAGTATTTT.

This clone has only one observation. V and J are TRBV28 and TRBJ1-1; tentative D call: TRBD1 (5 bases). This CDR3 has 12 residues. From germline, CDR1 is MDHEN and CDR2 SYDVKM. V was trimmed by 6 bases and J by 7 bases, leaving 12 bases between them. Here the CDR3 reads CASRGREGEAFF. DNA for the CDR3: TGTGCCAGCAGGGGGCGGGAAGGTGAAGCTTTCTTT.

J is TRBJ1-1 and V is TRBV5-4; D is unclear. Trimming pared 4 bases from V and 3 bases from J, leaving 16 bases between. Germline V gives CDR1 SGHNT, CDR2 YYREEE (reference sequence). The CDR3 contains 15 residues. CDR3 sequence reads: CASSTRPGGDTEAFF. In DNA, the CDR3 is TGTGCCAGCAGCACTAGGCCCGGAGGAGACACTGAAGCTTTCTTT.

The V gene is TRBV18, the J gene TRBJ1-5; 8 bases map to TRBD1. V gave up 5 bases and J gave up 7 bases; unmatched junction bases: 10. This CDR3 comprises 15 residues. Germline CDR1 and CDR2: KGHSH and LQKENI. The CDR3 coding sequence is TGTGCCAGCTCATCCGCAGGGGGCGTAACGCAGCCCCAGCATTTT. Its translation: CASSSAGGVTQPQHF.

This clone was observed once. J is TRBJ1-3 and V is TRBV25-1, with D maybe TRBD1 (5 bases). This CDR3 is built from 14 residues. The V end was cut by 2 bases, the J end by 9 bases, with 14 bases between. The germline V gene has CDR1 MGHDK and CDR2 SYGVNS. The CDR3 loop is CASSEAYGGSTIYF. In DNA, the CDR3 is TGTGCCAGCAGTGAAGCCTACGGGGGATCCACCATATATTTT.

The chain joins TRBV25-1 to TRBJ2-1; 10 bases agree with TRBD2. The CDR3 consists of 14 residues. Germline V gene lookup returns CDR1 MGHDK and CDR2 SYGVNS. V shed 3 bases, J shed 15 bases, and the junction held 11 bases outside the gene matches. The CDR3 region is CASSDYSGRASLFF. The CDR3, as DNA: TGTGCCAGCAGTGATTACAGCGGGAGGGCGTCTCTGTTCTTC. Supplemented by reference TRBV25-1 and TRBJ2-1, the full variable domain reads EADIYQTPRYLVIGTGKKITLECSQTMGHDKMYWYQQDPGMELHLIHYSYGVNSTEKGDLSSESTVSRIRTEHFPLTLESARPSHTSQYLCASSDYSGRASLFFGPGTRLTVL.

The CDR3 sequence: CASLELAGYNEQFF. The CDR3 coding sequence is TGTGCCAGCTTGGAGCTAGCGGGATACAATGAGCAGTTCTTC. The chain carries TRBV7-9 and TRBJ2-1, with 9 bases matching TRBD2. The CDR3 spans 14 residues. From germline, CDR1 is SEHNR and CDR2 FQNEAQ (reference sequence). J was trimmed by 4 bases and V by 8 bases; bases with no gene match: 6.

The chain has TRBV21-1 and TRBJ1-5; the D call in the table, TRBD1, was not verified against the DNA. TRBV21-1 is noted as a pseudogene. This CDR3 has 12 residues. CDR3 amino acids: CAARGNERPQHF. CDR3 DNA sequence: TGTGCCGCCAGGGGGAACGAAAGGCCCCAGCATTTT.

The rearrangement joins TRBV6-2 or TRBV6-3 to TRBJ1-5; 8 nucleotides agree with TRBD1. The germline V gene encodes CDR1 MNHEY and CDR2 SVGEGT. The CDR3 runs to 17 residues. Trimming cost V 6 bases and J 2 bases; bases outside gene matches: 12. The CDR3 DNA reads as TGTGCCAGCAGCACAGATGCCGGGACAGGAGGCAATCAGCCCCAGCATTTT. Amino acid sequence: CASSTDAGTGGNQPQHF.

The chain carries TRBV21-1 and TRBJ1-4; the tabulated D call, TRBD1, remains unverified against the DNA. TRBV21-1 is a documented pseudogene. This CDR3 has 16 amino acids. The CDR3 DNA reads TGTGCCAGCAGCAAAAGATTTGACAGGGATCGGGAAAAACTGTTTTTT. It is translated as CASSKRFDRDREKLFF.

This rearrangement joins TRBV7-8 to TRBJ1-1; D unclear. Germline CDR1 is SGHVS and CDR2 is FQNEAQ. The V and J ends lost 5 bases and 6 bases respectively, with 13 bases between them. CDR3 length: 13 amino acids. CDR3 sequence (DNA): TGTGCCAGCAGCCCCCGTGTGGGCGCTGAAGCTTTCTTT. Amino acids: CASSPRVGAEAFF.

The V call is TRBV4-1, the J call TRBJ1-5; TRBD1 matches 7 bases. Germline V CDR1 and CDR2: MGHRA, YSYEKL. Trimming at V came to 0 bases and at J to 4 bases, leaving 3 bases not matched to a gene. This CDR3 spans 15 amino acids. CDR3 DNA sequence: TGCGCCAGCAGCCAAGAAGGACAGGCTAATCAGCCCCAGCATTTT. This encodes CASSQEGQANQPQHF.

The V gene is TRBV20-1, the J gene TRBJ2-1, with 7 bases identical to TRBD2. V shed 3 bases, J shed 14 bases, and the junction held 16 bases outside the gene matches. CDR1 is DFQATT, CDR2 SNEGSKA, per germline (reference sequence). This CDR3 is 14 amino acids long. This chain's CDR3 is CSASSGSGGAPEFF. The CDR3 region has the DNA TGCAGTGCTAGTTCGGGGTCGGGAGGAGCCCCTGAGTTCTTC.

The V gene is TRBV28, the J gene TRBJ1-2, with 9 positions matching TRBD1. This CDR3 spans 16 amino acids. V shed 5 bases and J 0 bases; nucleotides not matched to a gene: 7. Germline CDR1 and CDR2: MDHEN and SYDVKM. In DNA, the CDR3 is TGTGCCAGCAGTCCCGGGACAGGGCAAGCTAACTATGGCTACACCTTC. Its protein product is CASSPGTGQANYGYTF.

V is TRBV28 and J is TRBJ1-5, with TRBD1 as a possible D gene (5 bases). The CDR3 sequence is 17 residues long. V lost 3 bases and J lost 3, with 18 bases in between. Germline CDR1 is MDHEN and CDR2 is SYDVKM. The CDR3 spells CASSFRVPSLDNQPQHF. The CDR3 nucleotides read TGTGCCAGCAGTTTCAGGGTCCCCTCCCTCGACAATCAGCCCCAGCATTTT.

This sequence joins TRBV2 and TRBJ1-2; possible D gene TRBD1, 5 bases. The CDR3 length is 13 residues. Germline V gene lookup returns CDR1 SNHLY and CDR2 FYNNEI. Trimming stripped 3 bases from V and 6 bases from J, with 11 bases between. The DNA of the CDR3 is TGTGCCAGCAGTGAGACTCCGGGGGATGGCTACACCTTC. Residues: CASSETPGDGYTF.

The chain uses TRBV4-3 and TRBJ1-2, with 8 bases that match TRBD1. Trimming cost V 0 bases and J 4 bases; bases outside gene matches: 4. CDR3 length equals 15 residues. Per the germline V gene, CDR1 is LGHNA and CDR2 is YSLEER. CDR3 sequence (DNA): TGCGCCAGCAGCCAAGATCAGGGGGCGAGCTATGGCTACACCTTC. Protein: CASSQDQGASYGYTF.

The DNA of the CDR3 is TGTGCCAGCACCTATTATACGGGAGGAGAAGGAGATACGCAGTATTTT. This gives the protein CASTYYTGGEGDTQYF. V usage is TRBV28 and J usage is TRBJ2-3, with TRBD2 identical over 7 bases. The CDR3 loop spans 16 amino acids. Trimming removed 7 bases from V and 5 bases from J; junction bases left unmatched: 15. Germline V gives CDR1 MDHEN, CDR2 SYDVKM.

The chain combines TRBV15 with TRBJ2-2, with TRBD1 as a possible D gene (6 bases). Trimming shortened V by 2 bases and J by 5 bases, and 12 bases separated the two germline ends. Germline loops: CDR1 LNHNV, CDR2 YYDKDF (reference sequence). The CDR3 sequence is 15 residues long. The CDR3 region is CATSRSRGGTGELFF. CDR3 nucleotide sequence: TGTGCCACCAGCAGATCCAGGGGCGGAACCGGGGAGCTGTTTTTT.

The chain couples TRBV19 to TRBJ1-1; the D is unclear. This CDR3 has 14 amino acids. Per the germline V gene, CDR1 is LNHDA and CDR2 is SQIVND (reference sequence). Trimming shortened V by 0 bases and J by 0 bases, and 5 bases separated the two germline ends. The CDR3 reads CASSIDTVNTEAFF. CDR3 DNA sequence: TGTGCCAGTAGTATAGATACGGTGAACACTGAAGCTTTCTTT. The complete variable domain, with remaining parts taken from reference TRBV19 and TRBJ1-1, reads DGGITQSPKYLFRKEGQNVTLSCEQNLNHDAMYWYRQDPGQGLRLIYYSQIVNDFQKGDIAEGYSVSREKKESFPLTVTSAQKNPTAFYLCASSIDTVNTEAFFGQGTRLTVV.

The chain carries TRBV6-2 or TRBV6-3 and TRBJ2-3; tentatively, D is TRBD1 (6 bases). V lost 4 bases and J lost 4, with 15 bases in between. The germline V gene encodes CDR1 MNHEY and CDR2 SVGEGT. This CDR3 spans 15 amino acids. Here the CDR3 reads CASSFYRAIPDTQYF. The CDR3 region has the DNA TGTGCCAGCAGTTTTTACAGGGCGATCCCAGATACGCAGTATTTT.

The chain has TRBV4-3 and TRBJ2-7, with TRBD1 matching over 7 bases. Germline trimming cut 0 bases from V and 6 bases from J; bases unmatched to any gene: 11. Germline V gene sequence: CDR1 LGHNA, CDR2 YSLEER. CDR3 length equals 16 residues. In nucleotides, the CDR3 is TGCGCCAGCAGCCAAGATTCTTCCAGGGGGAAGGTCGAGCAGTACTTC. It is translated as CASSQDSSRGKVEQYF.

This clone was counted once. The chain is built from TRBV28 and TRBJ2-2, with D possibly TRBD2 on 6 matching bases. V lost 1 base, J lost 0 bases, and 9 bases lay in between. The CDR3 is made up of 16 amino acids. Germline lookup yields CDR1 MDHEN and CDR2 SYDVKM. For the CDR3, the DNA is TGTGCCAGCAGTTTATTTGGGGGGACGAACACCGGGGAGCTGTTTTTT. This encodes CASSLFGGTNTGELFF.

The chain carries TRBV3-1 (or the pseudogene TRBV3-2) and TRBJ2-7, with D perhaps TRBD1 (6 bases). The V end lost 4 bases, the J end lost 6 bases, and 7 bases lay between the germline ends. Germline CDR1 and CDR2: LGHDT and YNNKEL (reference sequence). CDR3 length: 11 amino acids. The CDR3 reads CASSPGVEQYF. The DNA of the CDR3 is TGTGCCAGCAGCCCAGGGGTCGAGCAGTACTTC.

This chain joins TRBV5-4 and TRBJ1-4; D is perhaps TRBD1 (5 bases). The CDR3 has 13 amino acids. From germline, CDR1 is SGHNT and CDR2 YYREEE (reference sequence). V was shortened by 1 base and J by 8 bases, with 9 bases between the two germline ends. CDR3 nucleotides: TGTGCCAGCAGCTTGAGGGGAAGGGAAAAACTGTTTTTT. Its protein product is CASSLRGREKLFF.